One and the same sample provided the 9 T cell receptor beta chains below, sequenced in a study of early T cells in non-severe SARS-CoV-2 infection. TCRdb analysed the 5' RACE reads with MiXCR anew, one entry per CDR3 protein. The data contain about 53,000 distinct CDR3 sequences, approximately 12% of them singletons. The source material was whole blood, sampled at baseline. The receptors were gathered from an adult who was a healthcare worker with PCR-confirmed SARS-CoV-2 infection or an uninfected control (not recorded which).

This clonotype was observed a handful of times. The V and J genes are TRBV5-1 and TRBJ2-5; no reliable D call. CDR1 and CDR2 (germline): SGHRS, YFSETQ. CDR3 length: 12 amino acids. The germline V and J ends were trimmed by 3 bases and 5 bases, with 8 bases remaining between them. The CDR3, as DNA: TGCGCCAGCAGCTATCTCGCCGAGACCCAGTACTTC. Translated, it gives CASSYLAETQYF.

The V gene is TRBV20-1, the J gene TRBJ2-3; the D is unclear. The CDR3 is 11 amino acids. Germline V gives CDR1 DFQATT, CDR2 SNEGSKA (reference sequence). V dropped 2 bases and J dropped 5 bases, with 5 bases sitting between them. The CDR3 reads CSARPQDTQYF. CDR3 coding DNA: TGCAGTGCTAGACCTCAAGATACGCAGTATTTT.

This clonotype is medium-sized (0.01 to 0.1%) in the sample. The CDR3 here is CASKLSETQYF. The CDR3 bases are TGTGCCAGCAAGCTATCAGAGACCCAGTACTTC. The chain employs TRBV2 and TRBJ2-5; D gene ambiguous. V shed 7 bases and J shed 4 bases, with 7 bases lying between them. Germline V gene lookup returns CDR1 SNHLY and CDR2 FYNNEI. The CDR3 length is 11 residues.

The V gene is TRBV28, the J gene TRBJ1-1; D perhaps matches TRBD1 (5 bases). The CDR3 length is 15 residues. Trimming removed 6 bases from V and 3 bases from J, with 17 bases in between. Germline V CDR1 and CDR2: MDHEN, SYDVKM. DNA for the CDR3: TGTGCCAGCAGCCTGCTGAGGGGCGCGGACACTGAAGCTTTCTTT. Translation: CASSLLRGADTEAFF.

V and J are TRBV7-3 and TRBJ2-7; 9 bases agree with TRBD2. The CDR3 consists of 15 residues. Germline values: CDR1 SGHTA, CDR2 FQGTGA. V lost 1 base, J lost 6 bases, and 7 bases stayed unmatched. CDR3 nucleotides: TGTGCCAGCAGCTTAAGTGGGACTAGCTATTCCGAGCAGTACTTC. Its translation is CASSLSGTSYSEQYF.

Only a few counts were recorded for this clonotype. The chain carries TRBV13 and TRBJ1-1; the match to TRBD1 covers 11 bases. There are 16 residues in the CDR3. CDR1 is PRHDT and CDR2 is FYEKMQ in the germline V gene (reference sequence). V shed 3 bases and J 7 bases; nucleotides not matched to a gene: 10. This CDR3 is CASSFARTGGVNEAFF. CDR3 coding DNA: TGTGCCAGCAGCTTTGCTCGGACAGGGGGCGTGAATGAAGCTTTCTTT.

For this clonotype: This clone may be a read error of a much larger clone one base away. V gene TRBV5-4 combines with J gene TRBJ1-4; no reliable D call. This CDR3 contains 15 residues. Germline V gives CDR1 SGHNT, CDR2 YYREEE (reference sequence). CDR3 nucleotide sequence: TGTGTCAGCAGCCTTACATTCTCCAAACCCGAAAAACTGTTTTTT. It yields the protein CVSSLTFSKPEKLFF.

This chain connects TRBV4-1 to TRBJ1-1; no clear D gene. The germline CDR1 and CDR2 sequences are MGHRA and YSYEKL. V lost 4 bases and J lost 0, with 15 bases in between. CDR3 length: 16 amino acids. Written as DNA, the CDR3 is TGCGCCAGCAGCCGAGGAGAGGGTTCCATGAACACTGAAGCTTTCTTT. Amino acid sequence: CASSRGEGSMNTEAFF.

This chain connects TRBV6-5 to TRBJ2-5, with D hard to call. This CDR3 is 13 amino acids long. Germline V CDR1 and CDR2: MNHEY, SVGAGI. Trimming took 4 bases from V and 4 from J, leaving 10 bases between them. CDR3 nucleotide sequence: TGTGCCAGCAGTTCCGACACGCGAGAGACCCAGTACTTC. This codes for CASSSDTRETQYF.